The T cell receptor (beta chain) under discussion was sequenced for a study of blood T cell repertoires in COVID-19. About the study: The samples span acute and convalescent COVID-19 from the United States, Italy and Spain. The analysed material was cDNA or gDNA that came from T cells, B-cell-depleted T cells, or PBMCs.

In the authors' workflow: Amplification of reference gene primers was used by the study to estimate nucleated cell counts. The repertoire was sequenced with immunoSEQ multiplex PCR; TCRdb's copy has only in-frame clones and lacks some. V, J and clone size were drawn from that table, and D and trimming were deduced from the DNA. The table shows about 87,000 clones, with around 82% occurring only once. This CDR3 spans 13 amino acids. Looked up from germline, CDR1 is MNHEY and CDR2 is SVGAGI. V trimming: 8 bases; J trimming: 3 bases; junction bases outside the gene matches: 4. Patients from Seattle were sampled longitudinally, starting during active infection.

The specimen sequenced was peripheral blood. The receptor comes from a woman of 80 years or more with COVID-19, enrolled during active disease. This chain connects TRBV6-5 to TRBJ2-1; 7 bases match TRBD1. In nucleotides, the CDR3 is TGTGCCAGCTCGACAGGGCTCTACAATGAGCAGTTCTTC. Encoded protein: CASSTGLYNEQFF.